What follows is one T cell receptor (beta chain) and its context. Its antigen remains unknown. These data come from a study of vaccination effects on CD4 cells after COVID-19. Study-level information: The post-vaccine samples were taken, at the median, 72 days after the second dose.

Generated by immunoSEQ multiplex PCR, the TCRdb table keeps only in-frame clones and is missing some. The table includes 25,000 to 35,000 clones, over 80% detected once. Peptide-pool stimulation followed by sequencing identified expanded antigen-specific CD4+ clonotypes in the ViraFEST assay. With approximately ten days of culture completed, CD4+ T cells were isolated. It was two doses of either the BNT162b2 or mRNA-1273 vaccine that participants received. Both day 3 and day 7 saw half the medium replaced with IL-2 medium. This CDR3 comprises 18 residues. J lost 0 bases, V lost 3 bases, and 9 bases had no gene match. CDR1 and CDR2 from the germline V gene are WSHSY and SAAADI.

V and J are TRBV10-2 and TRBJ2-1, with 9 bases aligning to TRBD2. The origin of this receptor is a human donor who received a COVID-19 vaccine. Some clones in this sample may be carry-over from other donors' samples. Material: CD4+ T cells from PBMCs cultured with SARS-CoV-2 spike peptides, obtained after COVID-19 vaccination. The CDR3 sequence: CASSDASGAMSSYNEQFF. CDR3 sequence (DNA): TGCGCCAGCAGTGATGCTAGCGGGGCGATGAGCTCCTACAATGAGCAGTTCTTC.